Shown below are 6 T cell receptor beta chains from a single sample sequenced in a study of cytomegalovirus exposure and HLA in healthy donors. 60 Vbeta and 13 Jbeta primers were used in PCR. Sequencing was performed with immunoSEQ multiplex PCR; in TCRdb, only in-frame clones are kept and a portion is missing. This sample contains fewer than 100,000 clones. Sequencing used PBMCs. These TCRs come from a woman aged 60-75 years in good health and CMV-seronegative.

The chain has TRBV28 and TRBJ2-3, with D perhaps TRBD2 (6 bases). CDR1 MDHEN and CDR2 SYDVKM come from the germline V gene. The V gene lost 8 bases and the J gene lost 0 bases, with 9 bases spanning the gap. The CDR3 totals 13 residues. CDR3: CASRRGSTDTQYF. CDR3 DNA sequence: TGTGCCAGCCGCCGGGGGAGCACAGATACGCAGTATTTT. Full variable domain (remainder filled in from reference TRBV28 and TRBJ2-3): DVKVTQSSRYLVKRTGEKVFLECVQDMDHENMFWYRQDPGLGLRLIYFSYDVKMKEKGDIPEGYSVSREKKERFSLILESASTNQTSMYLCASRRGSTDTQYFGPGTRLTVL.

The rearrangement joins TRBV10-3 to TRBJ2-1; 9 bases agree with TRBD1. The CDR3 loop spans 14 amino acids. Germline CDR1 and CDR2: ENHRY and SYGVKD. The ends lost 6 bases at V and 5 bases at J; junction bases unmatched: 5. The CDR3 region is CAISQGQGNNEQFF. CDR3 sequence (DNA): TGTGCCATCAGCCAAGGACAGGGGAACAATGAGCAGTTCTTC.

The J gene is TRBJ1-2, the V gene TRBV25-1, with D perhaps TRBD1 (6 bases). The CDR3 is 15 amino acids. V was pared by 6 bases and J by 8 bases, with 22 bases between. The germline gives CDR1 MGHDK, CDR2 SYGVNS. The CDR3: CASRAPKGRGGGYTF. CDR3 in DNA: TGTGCCAGCAGAGCCCCGAAGGGCAGGGGTGGAGGCTACACCTTC.

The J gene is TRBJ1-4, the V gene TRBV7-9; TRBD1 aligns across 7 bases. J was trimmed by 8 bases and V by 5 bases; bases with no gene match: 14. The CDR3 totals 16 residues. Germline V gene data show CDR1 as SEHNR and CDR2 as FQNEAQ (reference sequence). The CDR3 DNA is TGTGCCAGCAGCCAGGGGGGAGACAGGGTTCGGGAAAAACTGTTTTTT. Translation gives CASSQGGDRVREKLFF.

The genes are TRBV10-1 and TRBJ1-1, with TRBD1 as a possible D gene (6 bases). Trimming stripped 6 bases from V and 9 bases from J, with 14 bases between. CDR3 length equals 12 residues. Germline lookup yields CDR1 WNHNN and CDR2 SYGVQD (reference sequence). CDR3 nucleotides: TGCGCCAGCAGCGATCGGACAGCCCAAGCTTTCTTT. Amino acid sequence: CASSDRTAQAFF.

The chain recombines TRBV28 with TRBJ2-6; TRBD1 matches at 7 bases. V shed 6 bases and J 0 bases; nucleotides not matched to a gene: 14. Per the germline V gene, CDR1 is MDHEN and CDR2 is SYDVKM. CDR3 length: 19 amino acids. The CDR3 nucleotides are TGTGCCAGCAGCTGGGGACCGGGACAGTCAATCTCTGGGGCCAACGTCCTGACTTTC. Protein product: CASSWGPGQSISGANVLTF.